The TCR beta chain described here comes from a study of blood T cell repertoires in COVID-19. Assay used: immunoSEQ multiplex PCR; TCRdb lists only in-frame clones, some missing. The sample includes about 190,000 clones, roughly 80% of them seen just once. Each recovered donor of Cohort 3 presented with two negative PCRs, clearance, or symptom resolution. V lost 1 base to trimming and J lost 3 bases, with 2 bases between them. Per the germline V gene, CDR1 is SGHNT and CDR2 is YYREEE (reference sequence). CDR3 length: 12 residues. Sequenced material: PBMCs or T cells enriched from blood (not recorded which). This clonotype was obtained from a woman aged 25 to 39 who had recovered from COVID-19. V usage is TRBV5-4 and J usage is TRBJ1-3; no clear D. As DNA, the CDR3 is TGTGCCAGCAGCTTGTATGGAAACACCATATATTTT. Amino acids: CASSLYGNTIYF.